This TCR beta chain was retrieved from a study of blood T cells in healthy people across ages. Comments on this clonotype: Its specificity is unknown.

A minimum of 6 micrograms of total RNA was extracted per sample. Primed by a sample-barcoded 5' primer and a J-beta primer mix, a second PCR proceeded for about 7 to 11 cycles. In TCRdb, the 5' RACE reads were re-called with MiXCR into one record per CDR3 protein. The table includes roughly 1.5 million distinct CDR3 sequences, about 45% detected once. Whole-study findings and limits: With naive T cell percentage, TCR beta diversity showed a strong correlation.

This CDR3 contains 12 residues. V lost 4 bases and J lost 11, with 13 bases in between. The rearrangement links TRBV12-3 or TRBV12-4 to TRBJ2-3; TRBD2 might be the D (6 bases). The sequenced material came from blood. This clonotype was obtained from a woman aged 18-30 years in good health. The CDR3 DNA reads as TGTGCCAGCAGTTCGACTAGGAGGAAGCAGTATTTT. Encoded protein: CASSSTRRKQYF.